This T cell receptor (beta chain) originates from a study of cytomegalovirus exposure and HLA in healthy donors. Study overall: Researchers previously reported finding fewer than 120 million unique TCR beta sequences from 150 million to 200 million T cells.

V was shortened by 5 bases and J by 1 base, with 14 bases between the two germline ends. The CDR3 length is 15 residues. CDR1 and CDR2 (germline): LNHDA, SQIVND (reference sequence). On this clone itself: Its cognate antigen is unknown.

13 Jbeta primers and 60 Vbeta primers were used for the PCR. TCRdb's table, derived via immunoSEQ multiplex PCR, lists solely in-frame clones and lacks some. The sample shows about 98,000 clones, around four fifths of them seen only once. Findings and limits, study-wide: Later on, analysis showed that most CMV-associated TCR beta chains appeared to be HLA-restricted. What a later analysis showed was that several of the most significant clusters appeared linked to common viral pathogens. Cytomegalovirus association was assigned to about 150 TCR beta chains.

The sample was PBMCs. The chain is built from TRBV19 and TRBJ1-1, with D tentatively TRBD1 (6 bases). The TCR sequence derives from a female donor in good health and CMV-seropositive. The CDR3 region is CASSLTGIRNTEAFF. For the CDR3, the DNA is TGTGCCAGTAGTCTAACAGGGATCAGGAACACTGAAGCTTTCTTT. Full variable domain (outside the CDR3, taken from reference TRBV19 and TRBJ1-1): DGGITQSPKYLFRKEGQNVTLSCEQNLNHDAMYWYRQDPGQGLRLIYYSQIVNDFQKGDIAEGYSVSREKKESFPLTVTSAQKNPTAFYLCASSLTGIRNTEAFFGQGTRLTVV.